The T cell receptor (beta chain) described here comes from a study of beta chain features in type 1 diabetes. Sorted cells reached over 95% purity in every population. General study results and limits: Type 1 diabetes patients had moderately but significantly shorter TCRB CDR3s in all four CD4+ subsets.

CDR1 SGHTA and CDR2 FQGNSA come from the germline V gene. Trimming pared 4 bases from V and 7 bases from J, leaving 8 bases between. The CDR3 runs to 12 residues. This clone was picked up a small number of times. What it binds is not known. TCRB transcripts that were expressed got sequenced, as all of the isolated RNA had been reverse transcribed. Generated by immunoSEQ multiplex PCR, the TCRdb table keeps only in-frame clones and is missing some. The sample lists tens of thousands of clones; more than 45% were seen once. The chain links TRBV7-2 to TRBJ1-5, with D uncertain. The sequence came from a man aged 25 to 45 with type 1 diabetes. The sample taken for sequencing was central memory CD4+ T cells from blood. CDR3: CASSSDWQPQHF. The CDR3 DNA follows: TGTGCCAGCAGCTCCGACTGGCAGCCCCAGCATTTT.